This TCR beta chain was documented in a study of cytomegalovirus exposure and HLA in healthy donors. Overall study results and limits: Most of the TCR beta V segments (in an earlier analysis) were productive either about 87% or about 30% of the time.

As regards this clone: The antigen remains unidentified.

Germline V lookup: CDR1 WSHSY, CDR2 SAAADI. With V trimmed by 6 bases and J by 5 bases, 9 bases remained unmatched. This CDR3 has 14 amino acids. With 60 Vbeta and 13 Jbeta primers, the PCR was carried out. Here immunoSEQ multiplex PCR was the method, and the copy in TCRdb shows in-frame clones only, minus some. The table lists roughly 100,000 clones. The sequencing sample was made of PBMCs. This rearrangement joins TRBV10-2 to TRBJ1-1; TRBD1 matches at 7 bases. The source is a man aged 35-49 years in good health and CMV-seronegative. The CDR3 sequence: CASRTGLRGTEAFF. The CDR3 DNA is TGCGCCAGCAGGACAGGGCTCAGGGGGACTGAAGCTTTCTTT.